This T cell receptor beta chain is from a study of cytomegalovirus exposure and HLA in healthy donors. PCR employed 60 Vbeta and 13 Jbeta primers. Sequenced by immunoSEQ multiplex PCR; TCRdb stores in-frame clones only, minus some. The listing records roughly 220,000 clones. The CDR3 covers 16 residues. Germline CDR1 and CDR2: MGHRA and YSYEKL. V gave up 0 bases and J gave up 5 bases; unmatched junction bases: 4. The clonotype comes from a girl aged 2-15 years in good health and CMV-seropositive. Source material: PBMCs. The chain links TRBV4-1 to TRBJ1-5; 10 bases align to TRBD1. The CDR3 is CASSQEPGQGHQPQHF. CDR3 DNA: TGCGCCAGCAGCCAAGAACCGGGACAGGGGCATCAGCCCCAGCATTTT.